These T cell receptor beta chains were read from a single sample in a study of T cells in Graves' hyperthyroidism and ophthalmopathy. Each CDR3 protein gets one entry after TCRdb re-called the multiplex PCR reads with MiXCR. Among some 500,000 distinct CDR3 sequences listed, 13% to 15% were seen once. Sequenced sample: blood. Every receptor here comes from a woman between 18 and 29 years old with Graves' hyperthyroidism. CDR3s include the opening cysteine and the closing phenylalanine or tryptophan. Each record gives: J gene, D gene, V gene, clone size, CDR3 protein, CDR3 DNA. The D gene is left open where the match is weak. Some rows have no size entry. The others give once, few or many, or a class for an expanded clone.

>TRBJ2-1|.|TRBV3-1|few
CASSRRAGSFYNEQFF
TGTGCCAGCAGCCGGAGGGCCGGAAGTTTCTACAATGAGCAGTTCTTC
>TRBJ2-5|TRBD2|TRBV12-3/TRBV12-4|many
CASTRTSGRWETQYF
TGTGCCAGCACCAGGACTAGCGGGAGGTGGGAGACCCAGTACTTC
>TRBJ1-1|.|TRBV2|many
CASSRTELTEAFF
TGTGCCAGCAGTCGAACTGAGCTTACTGAAGCTTTCTTT
>TRBJ1-6|TRBD1|TRBV20-1|few
CSAVVWGQGSSSYNSPLHF
TGCAGTGCTGTAGTTTGGGGACAGGGATCTAGCTCCTATAATTCACCCCTCCACTTT
>TRBJ1-2|.|TRBV5-1|few
CASTSIPGDYGYTF
TGCGCCAGCACTTCCATTCCAGGTGACTATGGCTACACCTTC
>TRBJ2-3|TRBD2|TRBV12-3/TRBV12-4|many
CASTQTSATSTDTQYF
TGTGCCAGCACGCAGACTAGCGCCACTAGCACAGATACGCAGTATTTT
>TRBJ2-2|TRBD2|TRBV12-3/TRBV12-4|few
CASPKGLAGPNTGELFF
TGTGCCAGCCCCAAGGGACTAGCGGGACCAAACACCGGGGAGCTGTTTTTT
>TRBJ2-6|.|TRBV12-3/TRBV12-4|many
CASATDSSGANVLTF
TGTGCCAGCGCGACGGATAGCTCTGGGGCCAACGTCCTGACTTTC
>TRBJ1-5|TRBD1|TRBV30|.
CAWSHRGSQPQHF
TGTGCCTGGAGTCACAGGGGTAGCCAGCCCCAGCATTTT
>TRBJ1-1|.|TRBV18|many
CASSPLGNTEAFF
TGTGCCAGCTCACCATTAGGGAACACTGAAGCTTTCTTT
>TRBJ1-2|.|TRBV20-1|many
CSATRPIYGYTF
TGCAGTGCAACCCGACCGATCTATGGCTACACCTTC
>TRBJ1-4|TRBD1|TRBV18|many
CASSLPQGLDEKLFF
TGTGCCAGCTCACTCCCACAGGGGCTGGATGAAAAACTGTTTTTT
>TRBJ1-2|TRBD1|TRBV2|many
CASLWETGGYGYTF
TGTGCCAGCCTTTGGGAGACAGGGGGCTATGGCTACACCTTC
>TRBJ1-2|.|TRBV6-1|.
CASSFRQVRRDYGYTF
TGTGCCAGCAGTTTCCGACAGGTGAGGAGGGACTATGGCTACACCTTC
>TRBJ1-2|.|TRBV27|many
CASSLNAIQGYGYTF
TGTGCCAGCAGCTTAAACGCTATACAGGGTTATGGCTACACCTTC
>TRBJ2-1|.|TRBV20-1|few
CSARGADEQFF
TGCAGTGCTAGGGGAGCGGACGAGCAGTTCTTC
>TRBJ2-7|TRBD2|TRBV12-3/TRBV12-4|many
CASSLGSGSAEQYF
TGTGCCAGCAGTTTGGGTAGCGGGAGCGCCGAGCAGTACTTC
>TRBJ2-1|TRBD2|TRBV29-1|.
CSVRTSGGNEQFF
TGCAGCGTACGGACTAGCGGGGGCAATGAGCAGTTCTTC
>TRBJ2-1|.|TRBV20-1|few
CSAREMDGVNEQFF
TGCAGTGCTAGAGAAATGGACGGCGTCAATGAGCAGTTCTTC
>TRBJ1-1|.|TRBV19|many
CATNVGGGTEAFF
TGTGCCACTAATGTTGGGGGTGGCACTGAAGCTTTCTTT
>TRBJ2-1|.|TRBV19|many
CASSLTGAASSYNEQFF
TGTGCCAGTAGTCTCACCGGGGCGGCCAGCTCCTACAATGAGCAGTTCTTC
>TRBJ2-2|.|TRBV30|many
CAWSVEPDGELFF
TGTGCCTGGAGTGTCGAGCCCGACGGGGAGCTGTTTTTT
>TRBJ1-5|TRBD1|TRBV6-1|many
CASSWTGGRNQPQHF
TGTGCCAGCAGTTGGACAGGGGGCCGGAATCAGCCCCAGCATTTT